This TCR beta chain was found in a study of shared clonotypes between healthy human individuals. About the study: Ranging from 18 to 49 in age, donors were two women and a few men.

CDR3 length: 16 amino acids. Germline CDR1 reads SGHDN; CDR2 reads FVKESK. Trimming removed 3 bases from V and 3 bases from J; junction bases left unmatched: 9. Turning to this clone: Its antigen is not known.

Profiled with immunoSEQ multiplex PCR; TCRdb holds only in-frame clones, not every one. The table includes about 380,000 clones, roughly 96% detected once. The donor cohort consisted entirely of Caucasian adults residing in Nashville, Tennessee. CD8 memory pooled CD45RO+ cells and CCR7-negative CD45RA+ TemRA cells. Notes on the study in general: The four-donor shared clonotypes exceeded non-shared clonotypes in generation probability, with non-shared ones scoring lower.

The sequenced sample was memory CD8+ T cells sorted from blood. Subset indicated: CD45RO+ cells pooled with CCR7-negative TemRA cells. The rearrangement uses TRBV14 and TRBJ2-3; 7 bases are shared with TRBD2. The clonotype was recovered from a man aged 25-45 years in good health. The CDR3 DNA is TGTGCCAGCAGCCATATGGCGGGAGTCCGGACAGATACGCAGTATTTT. This sequence encodes CASSHMAGVRTDTQYF.